This entry is about one T cell receptor beta chain. Which antigen it targets is not known. It has no much larger one-base neighbor in the sample; base qualities were not kept. The data belong to a study of blood T cell repertoires in COVID-19 (dated by TCRdb to about 2020). In terms of the full investigation: Samples covering the acute and convalescent phases of COVID-19 were provided by collaborators in the United States, Italy and Spain. The prospective study material was composed of cDNA or gDNA derived from T cells, B-cell-depleted T cells, or PBMCs. Subjects who had been exposed to COVID-19, were actively infected with it, or had recovered from it provided the deeply sampled blood TCRbeta repertoires that made up the dataset. The repertoires were released in a freely available public database meant as a resource for research on the immune response to SARS-CoV-2. Samples were obtained from the ongoing ImmuneRACE study (first 160 participants) and from about 1,300 subjects provided by 6 global collaborators. A de-identified subject ID, COVID-19 status, age in years and sex were almost always included in the sample metadata. Where available, HLA class I and class II types were obtained from metadata supplied by the sample provider rather than from assay-based typing. Results the study describes overall, beyond this receptor: The quantity of clinical and demographic metadata differed by source and by participant and was supplied without curation.

TCRbeta CDR3 regions were amplified from genomic DNA using the immunoSEQ Assay, a bias-controlled multiplex PCR. The source study handled its data this way. The number of nucleated cells in each sample was estimated from the amplification of reference gene primers within the assay. To quantify the absolute abundance of each unique TCRbeta CDR3 rearrangement, sequence reads were collapsed and filtered. For each sample, productive Simpson clonality was calculated as the square root of Simpson's diversity index over productive rearrangements. Sourced from immuneACCESS, this table was stored by TCRdb with only in-frame sequences that have V and J called. A share of the clones is absent; for the studies checked, an unresolved V gene accounts for under half, and the remainder has no known explanation. V and J calls and clone size are as listed in that table; D and trimming were resolved from the DNA. For this sample the table gives over 300,000 clones, of which over 75% were detected only once. The ten largest clonotypes hold just over 7% of the sample.

V and J are trimmed by 6 bases and 7 bases, and the gene matches miss 3 bases of the junction. Inclusive of the bounding cysteine and phenylalanine, the CDR3 is 12 residues long. Left in the record is the CDR3 DNA by itself, 36 bases read in frame from the first base. CDR1 and CDR2 (SGHTA, FQGTGA) derive from the germline V gene. Each collaborating institution followed its own protocols to collect whole blood in K2EDTA tubes. For TCRbeta analysis, collaborator samples were shipped as frozen whole blood, as isolated PBMCs, or as DNA extracted from either sample type. This sequence was found in a human donor in a cohort sampled during active COVID-19. The V and J genes are TRBV7-3 and TRBJ2-1; TRBD1 agrees with 7 junctional bases. Sequenced: peripheral blood. Read as DNA, the sequence is TGTGCCAGCAGTACACAGGGGAATGAGCAGTTCTTC. This yields the protein CASSTQGNEQFF. Beyond the CDR3, the reference TRBV7-3 and TRBJ2-1 genes provide the residues; the full variable domain reads: GAGVSQTPSNKVTEKGKYVELRCDPISGHTALYWYRQSLGQGPEFLIYFQGTGAADDSGLPNDRFFAVRPEGSVSTLKIQRTERGDSAVYLCASSTQGNEQFFGPGTRLTVL.